The 21 T cell receptor beta chains in this list originate from one sample, sequenced in a study of circulating and synovial CD4+ cells in juvenile arthritis. Sequencing was performed with immunoSEQ multiplex PCR; in TCRdb, only in-frame clones are kept and a portion is missing. The data show about 14,000 clones, with around 80% seen just once and 3.6% held by the top ten. The sequenced sample was CD4+ T cells from synovial fluid. Receptors originate from a human patient with juvenile idiopathic arthritis. Some clones in this sample may be carry-over from other donors' samples.

For this clone: The junction differs from germline at one of its ends, possibly a read error. The chain has TRBV10-1 and TRBJ1-5; D gene ambiguous. Germline assignment: CDR1 WNHNN and CDR2 SYGVQD (reference sequence). The CDR3 runs to 14 residues. CDR3 nucleotides: TGCGCCAGCAGTGAAGATAGAGGCAACCAGCCCCAGCATTTT. This gives the protein CASSEDRGNQPQHF.

Only a few counts were recorded for this clone. The chain links TRBV30 to TRBJ1-2; a weak D match, TRBD1 (5 bases). The germline gives CDR1 GTSNPN, CDR2 SVGIG (reference sequence). This CDR3 comprises 13 residues. V lost 1 base and J 6 bases, leaving 12 bases between the germline ends. The CDR3 region has the DNA TGTGCCTGGAGTGGGGGCAGGGATCATGGCTACACCTTC. Translation: CAWSGGRDHGYTF.

CDR3 in amino acids: CASSIGRGLPSTDTQYF. Here the CDR3 DNA reads TGTGCCAGTAGTATAGGTCGGGGGTTACCTAGCACAGATACGCAGTATTTT. This rearrangement joins TRBV19 to TRBJ2-3, with a tentative D call TRBD2 (6 bases). Trimming cost V 1 base and J 0 bases, with 14 bases left between them. Germline V gene lookup returns CDR1 LNHDA and CDR2 SQIVND (reference sequence). The CDR3 spans 17 residues.

As to this clone: This same CDR3 is encoded by further DNA sequences in the sample. In DNA, the CDR3 is TGTGCCAGCAGTGAATCAAAGACCCAGTACTTC. Its translation: CASSESKTQYF. J is TRBJ2-5 and V is TRBV25-1, with D unclear. The CDR3 has 11 residues. CDR1 is MGHDK, CDR2 SYGVNS, per germline. The V gene lost 1 base and the J gene lost 6 bases, with 3 bases spanning the gap. The whole variable domain, filled in from reference TRBV25-1 and TRBJ2-5, reads EADIYQTPRYLVIGTGKKITLECSQTMGHDKMYWYQQDPGMELHLIHYSYGVNSTEKGDLSSESTVSRIRTEHFPLTLESARPSHTSQYLCASSESKTQYFGPGTRLLVL.

This rearrangement joins TRBV27 to TRBJ2-5; D gene unclear. Germline CDR1 reads MNHEY; CDR2 reads SMNVEV (reference sequence). The length of the CDR3 is 13 residues. The V gene lost 6 bases and the J gene lost 4 bases, with 12 bases spanning the gap. The CDR3 DNA reads as TGTGCCAGCAGCACCCCTACTTTAGAGACCCAGTACTTC. Its translation: CASSTPTLETQYF.

In this sample, this clone turned up once. This sequence joins TRBV5-6 and TRBJ2-7; unclear D gene. Germline V gives CDR1 SGHDT, CDR2 YYEEEE. Trimming stripped 2 bases from V and 7 bases from J, with 10 bases between. This CDR3 has 12 residues. CDR3 residues: CASSFFGLEQYF. Here the CDR3 DNA reads TGTGCCAGCAGCTTTTTCGGTCTTGAGCAGTACTTC.

The V gene is TRBV5-6, the J gene TRBJ1-5; D gene uncertain. Germline CDR1 and CDR2: SGHDT and YYEEEE. Trimming shortened V by 4 bases and J by 2 bases, and 13 bases separated the two germline ends. The CDR3 extends over 15 amino acids. The CDR3 nucleotides read TGTGCCAGCAGCGTGGGAGGGTTCGGCAATCAGCCCCAGCATTTT. Translating gives CASSVGGFGNQPQHF.

The chain joins TRBV18 to TRBJ1-2, with TRBD1 matching 10 bases. CDR3 length: 15 residues. Trimming cost V 2 bases and J 7 bases; bases outside gene matches: 7. Germline-derived CDR1 and CDR2 are KGHSH and LQKENI. The CDR3 DNA sequence: TGTGCCAGCTCACCAAGGGACAGGGGTACGGGTGGCTACACCTTC. It is translated as CASSPRDRGTGGYTF.

This chain uses TRBV30 with TRBJ1-4, with TRBD1 identical over 8 bases. Germline V gene data show CDR1 as GTSNPN and CDR2 as SVGIG (reference sequence). The CDR3 consists of 15 residues. J lost 6 bases, V lost 4 bases, and 10 bases had no gene match. The CDR3 DNA follows: TGTGCCTGGAACCCAGGGGGCGCGATTGATGAAAAACTGTTTTTT. Amino acids: CAWNPGGAIDEKLFF.

The chain links TRBV6-5 to TRBJ1-5; no definite D call. The CDR3 covers 13 residues. CDR1 and CDR2 (germline): MNHEY, SVGAGI. Between the trimmed V and J ends, which lost 0 bases and 6 bases, there was a span of 6 bases. The CDR3 DNA is TGTGCCAGCAGTTACTCGGAGGCTCAGCCCCAGCATTTT. Amino acid sequence: CASSYSEAQPQHF.

CDR3 amino acids: CSGMDRDTEAFF. The CDR3 DNA is TGCAGCGGGATGGACAGGGACACTGAAGCTTTCTTT. The J gene is TRBJ1-1, the V gene TRBV29-1; 8 positions match TRBD1. The CDR3 totals 12 residues. From germline, CDR1 is SQVTM and CDR2 ANQGSEA. Unmatched junction bases numbered 4, after V lost 7 bases and J lost 3 bases.

DNA for the CDR3: TGCGCCAGCAGCTTGACAGGGGGAGGCAATGAGCAGTTCTTC. It yields the protein CASSLTGGGNEQFF. The chain couples TRBV5-1 to TRBJ2-1, with 8 bases identical to TRBD1. This CDR3 contains 14 residues. The germline V gene has CDR1 SGHRS and CDR2 YFSETQ. The J segment lost 6 bases and the V segment lost 1 base, leaving 3 bases of the junction unmatched.

The J gene is TRBJ2-1, the V gene TRBV6-4, with 9 bases identical to TRBD2. The V segment lost 8 bases and the J segment 7 bases; nucleotides outside the gene matches: 9. The CDR3 extends over 14 amino acids. Germline V gene sequence: CDR1 MRHNA, CDR2 SNTAGT. The CDR3 DNA sequence: TGTGCCAGCGGTGCGGGGGGGCCTATGAATGAGCAGTTCTTC. This sequence encodes CASGAGGPMNEQFF.

The chain uses TRBV5-5 and TRBJ2-7, with D possibly TRBD2 on 5 matching bases. The germline gives CDR1 SGHKS, CDR2 YYEKEE (reference sequence). There are 13 residues in the CDR3. V was clipped by 2 bases and J by 3 bases, with 9 bases between them. The CDR3 region is CASSFGRGYEQYF. The CDR3 nucleotides are TGTGCCAGCAGCTTTGGACGGGGCTACGAGCAGTACTTC.

This rearrangement joins TRBV9 to TRBJ1-1; tentative D call: TRBD1 (5 bases). This CDR3 region has 14 residues. Trimming cost V 0 bases and J 5 bases, with 11 bases left between them. Germline values: CDR1 SGDLS, CDR2 YYNGEE. CDR3 in amino acids: CASSVDLEGTEAFF. The DNA of the CDR3 is TGTGCCAGCAGCGTAGATTTGGAGGGGACTGAAGCTTTCTTT.

The gene calls are TRBV1 and TRBJ2-3; the D call of TRBD1 is as the table states it, not checked on the DNA. TRBV1 is given as a pseudogene. The CDR3 spans 15 residues. CDR3 in amino acids: CTSSPAGQGPDTQYF. The CDR3 DNA is TGCACCAGCAGCCCCGCGGGACAGGGGCCAGATACGCAGTATTTT.

This chain joins TRBV6-1 and TRBJ2-7, with 9 bases identical to TRBD1. This CDR3 region has 20 residues. The germline V gene encodes CDR1 MNHNS and CDR2 SASEGT. Unmatched junction bases numbered 21, after V lost 4 bases and J lost 2 bases. Here the CDR3 DNA reads TGTGCCAGCAGTGCACAGGAGTGGGGGGGACAGGGTCGAGGGGCCTACGAGCAGTACTTC. This sequence encodes CASSAQEWGGQGRGAYEQYF.

The chain is built from TRBV28 and TRBJ2-7; 8 bases line up with TRBD2. Looked up from germline, CDR1 is MDHEN and CDR2 is SYDVKM. The ends lost 7 bases at V and 0 bases at J; junction bases unmatched: 5. CDR3 length: 14 residues. The CDR3 region is CASTLAGASYEQYF. CDR3 in DNA: TGTGCCAGCACCCTAGCGGGTGCCTCCTACGAGCAGTACTTC.

The CDR3 loop reads CASSPGGADTQYF. CDR3 bases: TGTGCCAGCTCACCGGGAGGTGCAGATACGCAGTATTTT. This chain joins TRBV18 and TRBJ2-3; D is perhaps TRBD2 (6 bases). The CDR3 runs 13 residues. Per the germline V gene, CDR1 is KGHSH and CDR2 is LQKENI. V dropped 3 bases and J dropped 4 bases, with 8 bases sitting between them.

The J gene is TRBJ1-4, the V gene TRBV28, with 8 positions matching TRBD1. The CDR3 has 15 amino acids. Germline assignment: CDR1 MDHEN and CDR2 SYDVKM. V was clipped by 5 bases and J by 4 bases; unmatched bases: 6. The CDR3 protein is CASSARDRINEKLFF. As DNA, the CDR3 is TGTGCCAGCAGTGCCAGGGACAGGATTAATGAAAAACTGTTTTTT.

The rearrangement uses TRBV6-5 and TRBJ1-2; D may be TRBD1 (6 bases). V lost 2 bases and J lost 5, with 12 bases in between. The germline gives CDR1 MNHEY, CDR2 SVGAGI. The CDR3 length is 14 residues. The CDR3 sequence is CASSYVGGNYGYTF. CDR3 in DNA: TGTGCCAGCAGTTACGTAGGGGGAAATTATGGCTACACCTTC.